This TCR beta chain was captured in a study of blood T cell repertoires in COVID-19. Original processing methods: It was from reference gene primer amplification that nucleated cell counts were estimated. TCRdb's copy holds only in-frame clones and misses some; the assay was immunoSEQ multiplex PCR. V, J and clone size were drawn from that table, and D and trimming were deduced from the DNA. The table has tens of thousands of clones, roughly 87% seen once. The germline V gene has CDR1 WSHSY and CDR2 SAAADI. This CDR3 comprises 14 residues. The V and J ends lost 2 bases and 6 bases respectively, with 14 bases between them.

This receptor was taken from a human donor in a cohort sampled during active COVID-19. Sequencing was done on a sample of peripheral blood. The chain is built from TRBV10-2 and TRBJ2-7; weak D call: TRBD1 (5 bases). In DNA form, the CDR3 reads TGCGCCAGCAGTGAGACGCGACAGAGAGGCGAGCAGTACTTC. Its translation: CASSETRQRGEQYF.